This TCR beta chain was sequenced in a study of T-cell reconstitution after alpha-beta-depleted transplantation in children listed by TCRdb under 2016. Broadly, across the study: T-cell immune reconstitution after TCRalphabeta/CD19-depleted allogeneic hematopoietic cell transplantation in children was quantitatively tracked in the study by means of TCR repertoire profiling. Findings and caveats that apply to the study as a whole: The frequencies of hyperexpanded clones fell over the following months, and after one year, T-cell counts and TCRbeta diversity were mostly attributed to newly produced T cells. Apparently early alphabetaT-cell count recovery about two months after transplant reportedly relied on only several hundred rapidly expanded clones derived from non-depleted graft cells. The high TCRbeta diversity at day 60 in some patients was ascribed to recipient T cells and intrathymic progenitors that had survived conditioning.

The library relied on PCR. Reads for this sample came from an Illumina HiSeq 2500. TCR libraries were prepared with molecular barcoding, using unique molecular identifiers to normalize TCRbeta repertoire quantification. TCRdb trimmed the raw reads at Q25, called clones with MiXCR and kept productive beta chains. Rows are unified per CDR3 protein, each entry keeping the most common DNA and genes. Here the sample has 700,000 or so distinct CDR3 sequences; 10% to 15% occur a single time. The top ten clonotypes cover roughly 0.84% of the sample. This clonotype came up many times. This clone's antigen is unknown. No quality values exist for individual bases; no much larger clone is one base distant. The meaning of the sample's treatment or condition label: allogeneic hematopoietic cell transplantation with graft depleted of TCRalphabeta T cells and CD19 B cells. Transplant recipients were children who received TCRalphabeta/CD19-depleted allogeneic hematopoietic cell grafts.

The source of this sequence is a girl aged 2 to 10 with congenital amegakaryocytic thrombocytopenia, due to receive a stem cell transplant. The specimen comprised PBMCs, sampled before TCRalphabeta/CD19-depleted stem cell transplant.

The CDR3 sequence is CASSLSILAEDTQYF. The DNA sequence is given as TGTGCCAGCAGCTTAAGTATCCTAGCGGAAGATACGCAGTATTTT. The chain is made from TRBV7-9 and TRBJ2-3; 7 nucleotides in the junction match TRBD2. CDR1 and CDR2, looked up from the germline V gene (reference sequence), are SEHNR and FQNEAQ. The CDR3 runs 15 residues from the cysteine to the phenylalanine. Solely the CDR3 DNA is kept, with 45 bases framed from the first base. Trimming removed 2 bases from V and 5 bases from J; the gene matches leave 7 bases unexplained.